One and the same sample provided the 15 T cell receptor beta chains below, sequenced in a study of T cells after yellow fever vaccination. A single record per CDR3 protein comes from TCRdb applying MiXCR to the 5' RACE reads. This table holds tens of thousands of distinct CDR3 sequences, roughly 4.5% found once. The starting material was PBMCs, either bulk or a sorted T-cell subset (CD4+, CD8+, memory, or dextramer-sorted; not recorded which), obtained on the day of the yellow fever booster vaccination. The source is a man younger than 35 who received the YFV17D yellow fever vaccine.

This clonotype was found many times. V and J are TRBV20-1 and TRBJ1-3; D not resolved. This CDR3 comprises 15 residues. V gave up 2 bases and J gave up 7 bases, with 18 bases separating them. Germline CDR1 reads DFQATT; CDR2 reads SNEGSKA (reference sequence). The CDR3, as DNA: TGCAGTGCTAGACCCGACGGGGAGTGGCGCAACACCATATATTTT. Translation gives CSARPDGEWRNTIYF.

This clonotype was found many times. The CDR3 DNA is TGCAGTGCCGCATCCGGTTCAGATACGCAGTATTTT. Translation: CSAASGSDTQYF. The chain has TRBV20-1 and TRBJ2-3; D gene ambiguous. This CDR3 comprises 12 residues. Trimming left V 6 bases short and J 4 bases short, with 11 bases between. Germline lookup yields CDR1 DFQATT and CDR2 SNEGSKA (reference sequence).

This chain connects TRBV4-3 to TRBJ2-2; 7 bases agree with TRBD2. CDR3 length: 18 amino acids. V shed 3 bases and J 6 bases; nucleotides not matched to a gene: 16. CDR1 is LGHNA, CDR2 YSLEER, per germline. The CDR3 here is CASSHYGGPSGGSGELFF. The DNA of the CDR3 is TGCGCCAGCAGCCACTACGGCGGCCCTAGCGGTGGTTCCGGGGAGCTGTTTTTT.

This clonotype has ten or more counts. V usage is TRBV6-2 or TRBV6-3 and J usage is TRBJ1-1; possible D gene TRBD1, 5 bases. With 5 bases removed from V and 4 bases from J, the gap between germline ends came to 14 bases. The CDR3 sequence is 14 residues long. Germline loops: CDR1 MNHEY, CDR2 SVGEGT. The DNA of the CDR3 is TGTGCCAGCAGTCAGACCAGAAGGGGCACTGAAGCTTTCTTT. Protein sequence: CASSQTRRGTEAFF.

The table lists this clonotype with many counts. The V and J genes are TRBV29-1 and TRBJ1-3, with D unresolved. From germline, CDR1 is SQVTM and CDR2 ANQGSEA. The V end was cut by 7 bases, the J end by 0 bases, with 13 bases between. This CDR3 region has 14 residues. The CDR3 coding sequence is TGCAGCGCAAGCGAGGTTTCCTCTGGAAACACCATATATTTT. Translation gives CSASEVSSGNTIYF.

This clonotype occurred many times. The V gene is TRBV7-8, the J gene TRBJ1-1, with 7 positions matching TRBD1. CDR3 length: 13 residues. The V gene end was trimmed by 0 bases and the J gene end by 5 bases; junction bases not matched to a gene: 0. The germline V gene has CDR1 SGHVS and CDR2 FQNEAQ. Here the CDR3 reads CASSLATGTEAFF. The CDR3 DNA follows: TGTGCCAGCAGCTTAGCGACAGGGACTGAAGCTTTCTTT.

This clonotype was recorded a few times. The V call is TRBV5-1, the J call TRBJ1-2, with TRBD1 identical over 7 bases. Trimming at V came to 4 bases and at J to 5 bases, leaving 5 bases not matched to a gene. The CDR3 length is 13 residues. Germline CDR1 and CDR2: SGHRS and YFSETQ. The CDR3 sequence: CASSRDSSYGYTF. In DNA form, the CDR3 reads TGCGCCAGCAGCAGGGACAGTTCGTATGGCTACACCTTC.

This clonotype has at least ten counts. J is TRBJ2-6 and V is TRBV12-3 or TRBV12-4; D not certain. The CDR3 covers 15 residues. V lost 6 bases to trimming and J lost 2 bases, with 11 bases between them. The CDR3 loop is CASSLSLAGANVLTF. Written as DNA, the CDR3 is TGTGCCAGCAGCCTCAGTTTGGCTGGGGCCAACGTCCTGACTTTC.

In its sample, this clonotype was seen many times. The V call is TRBV12-3 or TRBV12-4, the J call TRBJ2-1; 11 positions match TRBD2. With 4 bases clipped from V and 2 bases from J, the junction kept 10 bases outside the gene matches. The CDR3 contains 18 residues. This CDR3 reads CASSSDRSGLAAYNEQFF. CDR3 nucleotides: TGTGCCAGCAGTTCGGACCGATCGGGACTAGCGGCCTACAATGAGCAGTTCTTC.

This clonotype is labeled large. This sequence joins TRBV5-6 and TRBJ1-1; maybe TRBD1 (5 bases). Trimming pared 0 bases from V and 6 bases from J, leaving 18 bases between. Germline V lookup: CDR1 SGHDT, CDR2 YYEEEE. This CDR3 is built from 16 residues. CDR3 coding DNA: TGTGCCAGCAGCTTGGAAGGGTACGGGACGCCGGCTGAAGCTTTCTTT. Protein: CASSLEGYGTPAEAFF.

This clonotype was observed at least ten times. The V and J genes are TRBV12-3 or TRBV12-4 and TRBJ1-1; D is unresolved. This CDR3 comprises 13 residues. The V gene lost 5 bases and the J gene lost 2 bases, with 9 bases spanning the gap. The CDR3 DNA sequence: TGTGCCAGCAGTCGGGCAGGAAACACTGAAGCTTTCTTT. It codes for CASSRAGNTEAFF.

The table lists this clonotype with many counts. V is TRBV5-1 and J is TRBJ2-4; TRBD2 is a possible D gene (5 bases). Trimming left V 0 bases short and J 6 bases short, with 10 bases between. Germline CDR1 and CDR2: SGHRS and YFSETQ. The CDR3 consists of 14 residues. CDR3 in DNA: TGCGCCAGCAGCTTGGGGGGAGAGGGAAACATTCAGTACTTC. Its translation: CASSLGGEGNIQYF.

This clonotype was found many times. CDR3 loop: CASRSGRMNTEAFF. CDR3 sequence (DNA): TGTGCCAGTCGGTCCGGGAGGATGAACACTGAAGCTTTCTTT. This chain links TRBV19 with TRBJ1-1; D unresolved. CDR1 is LNHDA and CDR2 is SQIVND in the germline V gene (reference sequence). There are 14 residues in the CDR3. Trimming left V 8 bases short and J 0 bases short, with 13 bases between.

This clonotype has at least ten counts. V and J are TRBV7-3 and TRBJ1-2, with 7 bases matching TRBD1. The CDR3 runs 14 residues. Germline V CDR1 and CDR2: SGHTA, FQGTGA. Trimming at V came to 5 bases and at J to 6 bases, leaving 9 bases not matched to a gene. The CDR3 loop reads CASSPAHRGNGYTF. The CDR3, as DNA: TGTGCCAGCAGCCCGGCCCACAGGGGCAATGGCTACACCTTC.

This clonotype was counted ten times or more. V usage is TRBV20-1 and J usage is TRBJ2-3; 8 nucleotides align to TRBD2. Germline CDR1 is DFQATT and CDR2 is SNEGSKA (reference sequence). V lost 1 base and J lost 7; bases outside the gene matches: 10. This CDR3 has 15 residues. The CDR3, as DNA: TGCAGTGCTAGAGTAGTCGGGGGGGCCGGTTATACGCAGTATTTT. Translation: CSARVVGGAGYTQYF.